This T cell receptor beta chain is from a study of T cell repertoires in cytomegalovirus infection. Background on the study: CMV infection together with matching HLA type was indicated by public TCR beta signatures. Overall study findings and caveats: Within the response measured ex vivo, HLA-C-restricted CMV-specific TCR beta clonotypes were dominant. Public TCR beta family frequency separated CMV-and-HLA carriers, including in an independent cohort.

This clonotype was counted many times. Its antigen remains unidentified. One entry per CDR3 protein results from TCRdb running MiXCR on the reads. The sample shows a few hundred thousand distinct CDR3 sequences, approximately 9.5% of them seen only once. The CDR3 extends over 14 amino acids. Germline assignment: CDR1 DFQATT and CDR2 SNEGSKA (reference sequence). V gave up 5 bases and J gave up 11 bases, with 22 bases separating them. Input material: PBMCs. This receptor was obtained from a human donor in good health (CMV status not recorded). Some clones in this sample may be carry-over from other donors' samples. This chain connects TRBV20-1 to TRBJ1-5, with a weak D call TRBD1 (6 bases). CDR3 sequence (DNA): TGCAGTGCTGGAGCCTACGGGGGCCGCGTGACCCAGCATTTT. Its protein product is CSAGAYGGRVTQHF.